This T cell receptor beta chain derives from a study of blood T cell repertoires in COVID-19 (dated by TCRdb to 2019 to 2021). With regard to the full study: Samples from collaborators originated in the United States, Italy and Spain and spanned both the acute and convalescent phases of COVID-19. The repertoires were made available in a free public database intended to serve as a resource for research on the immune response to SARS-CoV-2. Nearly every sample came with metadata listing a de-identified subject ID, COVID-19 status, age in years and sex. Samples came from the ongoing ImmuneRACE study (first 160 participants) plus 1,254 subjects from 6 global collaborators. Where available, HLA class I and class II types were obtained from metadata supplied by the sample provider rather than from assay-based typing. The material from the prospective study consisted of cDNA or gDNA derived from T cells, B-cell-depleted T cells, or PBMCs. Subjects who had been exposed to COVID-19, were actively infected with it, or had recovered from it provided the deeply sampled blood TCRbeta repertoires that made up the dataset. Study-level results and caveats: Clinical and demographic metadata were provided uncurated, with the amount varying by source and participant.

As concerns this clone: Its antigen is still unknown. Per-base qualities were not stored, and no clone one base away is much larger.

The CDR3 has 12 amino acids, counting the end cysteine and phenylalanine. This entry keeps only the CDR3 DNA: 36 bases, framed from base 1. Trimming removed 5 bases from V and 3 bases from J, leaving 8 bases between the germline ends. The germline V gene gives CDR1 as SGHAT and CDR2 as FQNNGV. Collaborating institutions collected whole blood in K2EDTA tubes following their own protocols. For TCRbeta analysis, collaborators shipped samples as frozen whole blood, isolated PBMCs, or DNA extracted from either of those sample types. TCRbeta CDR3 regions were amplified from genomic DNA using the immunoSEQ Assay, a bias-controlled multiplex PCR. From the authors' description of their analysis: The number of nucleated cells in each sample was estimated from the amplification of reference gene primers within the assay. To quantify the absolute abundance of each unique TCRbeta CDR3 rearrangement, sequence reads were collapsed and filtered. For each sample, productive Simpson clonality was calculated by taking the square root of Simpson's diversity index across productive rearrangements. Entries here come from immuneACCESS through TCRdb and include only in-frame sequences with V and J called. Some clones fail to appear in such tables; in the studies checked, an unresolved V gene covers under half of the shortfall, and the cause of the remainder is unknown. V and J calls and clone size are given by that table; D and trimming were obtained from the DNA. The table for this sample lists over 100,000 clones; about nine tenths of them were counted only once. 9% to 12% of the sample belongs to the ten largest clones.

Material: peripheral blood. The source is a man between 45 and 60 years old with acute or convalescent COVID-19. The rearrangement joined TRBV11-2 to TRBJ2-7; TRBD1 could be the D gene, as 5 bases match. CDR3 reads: CASSQRGYEQYF. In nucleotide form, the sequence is TGTGCCAGCAGCCAAAGGGGCTACGAGCAGTACTTC.